This T cell receptor beta chain was observed in a study of T cells after yellow fever vaccination. Turning to the study itself: The SMART-Seq v4 Ultra Low Input method served to prepare the low-cell-number fractions. Study observations and caveats: Clones from primary vaccination mostly reappeared after the booster (around 96% CD4, approximately 91% CD8). High-abundance clonotypes from the bulk population could contaminate FACS-sorted repertoires.

V shed 3 bases and J 3 bases; nucleotides not matched to a gene: 8. The CDR3 has 15 amino acids. CDR1 and CDR2 (germline): DFQATT, SNEGSKA (reference sequence). This clonotype occurred a few times. Antigen unknown. A universal primer site and UMIs were added as TCR cDNA was made by 5'RACE template switching. TCRdb reprocessed the 5' RACE reads via MiXCR and lists one record per CDR3 protein. The table includes 250,000 or so distinct CDR3 sequences, roughly 6.8% detected once. This TCR derives from a man in his thirties or forties who received the YFV17D yellow fever vaccine. V and J are TRBV20-1 and TRBJ2-3; 8 nucleotides line up with TRBD2. The starting material was CD4+ T cells sorted from PBMCs, obtained on the day of the yellow fever booster vaccination. The CDR3 DNA follows: TGCAGTGCTAGTCCAGGCGGGGGGTGGACAGATACGCAGTATTTT. Its translation: CSASPGGGWTDTQYF.